The present T cell receptor (beta chain) was sequenced within a study of CD4 T cell repertoires in COVID-19. On the study more broadly: After approximately nine days of IL-2 expansion, CFSE-low cells were relabeled and restimulated with other coronavirus spikes.

Profiled with immunoSEQ multiplex PCR; TCRdb holds only in-frame clones, not every one. Among around 8,200 clones, 80% to 90% were seen once, and the ten largest hold about 2%. Sequencing was done directly on freshly isolated, uncultured memory T cells. The CDR3 runs to 14 residues. V was cut by 0 bases and J by 8 bases, with 14 bases left in between. Germline loops: CDR1 MNHNS, CDR2 SASEGT. By proportion, this clone is large (0.1 to 1%). Sequenced material: effector memory CD4+ T cells from blood, taken before the COVID-19 pandemic. This receptor was identified in a human donor who had COVID-19. The chain couples TRBV6-1 to TRBJ2-7; the D gene is possibly TRBD2 (6 bases). CDR3 DNA: TGTGCCAGCAGTGAAGCCCAGGCGGGGACGAAGCAGTACTTC. This sequence encodes CASSEAQAGTKQYF.